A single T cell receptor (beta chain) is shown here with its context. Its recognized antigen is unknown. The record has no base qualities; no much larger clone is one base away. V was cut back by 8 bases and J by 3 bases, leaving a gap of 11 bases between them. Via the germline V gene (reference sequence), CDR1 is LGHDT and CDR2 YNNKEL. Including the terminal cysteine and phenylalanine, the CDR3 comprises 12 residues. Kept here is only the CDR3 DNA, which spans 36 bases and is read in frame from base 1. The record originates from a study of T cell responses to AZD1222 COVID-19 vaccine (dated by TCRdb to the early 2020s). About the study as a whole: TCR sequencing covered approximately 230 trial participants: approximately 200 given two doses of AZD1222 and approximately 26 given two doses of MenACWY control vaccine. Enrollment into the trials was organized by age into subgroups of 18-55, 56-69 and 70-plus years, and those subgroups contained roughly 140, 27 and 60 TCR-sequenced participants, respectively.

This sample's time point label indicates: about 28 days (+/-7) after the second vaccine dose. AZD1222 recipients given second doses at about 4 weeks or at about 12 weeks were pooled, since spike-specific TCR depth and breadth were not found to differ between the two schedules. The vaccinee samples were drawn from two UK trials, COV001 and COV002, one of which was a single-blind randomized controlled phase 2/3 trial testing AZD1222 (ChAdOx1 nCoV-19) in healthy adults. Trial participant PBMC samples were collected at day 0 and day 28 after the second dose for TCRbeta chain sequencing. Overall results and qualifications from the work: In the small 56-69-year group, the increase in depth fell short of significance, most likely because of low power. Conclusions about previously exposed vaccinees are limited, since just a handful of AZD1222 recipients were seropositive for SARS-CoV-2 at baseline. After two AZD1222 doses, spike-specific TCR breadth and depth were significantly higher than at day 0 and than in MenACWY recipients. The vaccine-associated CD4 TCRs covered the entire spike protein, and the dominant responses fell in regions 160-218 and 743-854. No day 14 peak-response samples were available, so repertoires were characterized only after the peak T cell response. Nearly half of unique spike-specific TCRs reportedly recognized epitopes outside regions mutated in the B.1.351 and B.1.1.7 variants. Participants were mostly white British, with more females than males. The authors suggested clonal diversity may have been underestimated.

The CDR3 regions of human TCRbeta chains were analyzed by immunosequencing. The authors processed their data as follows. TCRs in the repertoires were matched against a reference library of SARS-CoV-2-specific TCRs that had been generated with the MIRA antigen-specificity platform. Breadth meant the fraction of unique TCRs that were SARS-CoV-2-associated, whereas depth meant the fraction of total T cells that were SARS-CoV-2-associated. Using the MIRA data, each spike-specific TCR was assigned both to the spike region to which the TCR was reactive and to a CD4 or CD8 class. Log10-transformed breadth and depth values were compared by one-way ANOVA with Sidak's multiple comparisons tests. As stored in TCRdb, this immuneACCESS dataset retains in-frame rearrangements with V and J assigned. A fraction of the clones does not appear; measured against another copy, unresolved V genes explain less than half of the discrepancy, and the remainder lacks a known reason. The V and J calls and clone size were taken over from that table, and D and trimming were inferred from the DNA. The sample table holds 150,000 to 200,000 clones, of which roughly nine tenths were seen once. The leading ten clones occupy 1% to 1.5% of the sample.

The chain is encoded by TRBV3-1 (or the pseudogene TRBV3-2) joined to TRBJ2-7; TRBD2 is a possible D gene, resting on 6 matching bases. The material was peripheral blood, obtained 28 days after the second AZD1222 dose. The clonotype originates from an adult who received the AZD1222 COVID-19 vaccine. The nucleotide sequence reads TGTGCCAGCGCGGCGGGGATCTACGAGCAGTACTTC. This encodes CASAAGIYEQYF.